This is a list of T cell receptor beta chains from one sample in a study of T cell repertoires in cytomegalovirus infection. TCRdb passed the reads through MiXCR, listing each CDR3 protein once. The sample yields 570,000 or so distinct CDR3 sequences, 40% seen once. Their recognized antigens are unknown. The starting material was cultured PBMCs, obtained from culture after CMV antigen stimulation. These receptors all stem from a human donor in good health (CMV status not recorded). Some clones in this sample may be carry-over from other donors' samples. Each CDR3 is given with its conserved first and last residue. The order of the fields is J gene, clone size, V gene, D gene, CDR3 protein, CDR3 DNA. A D gene is named only where the DNA matches it firmly. The size of a clone is reported for some rows only, either as once, few or many, or as a class for expanded clones.

j_gene: TRBJ2-1; abundance: NA; v_gene: TRBV19; d_gene: TRBD2; CDR3aa: CASSMGLAGPSEQFF; CDR3nt: TGTGCCAGTAGTATGGGACTAGCGGGGCCCTCTGAGCAGTTCTTC
j_gene: TRBJ1-1; abundance: NA; v_gene: TRBV7-2; d_gene: NA; CDR3aa: CASSPDRSASKGEAFF; CDR3nt: TGTGCCAGCAGCCCCGATAGGTCAGCCAGTAAGGGTGAAGCTTTCTTT
j_gene: TRBJ2-3; abundance: many; v_gene: TRBV7-2; d_gene: NA; CDR3aa: CASSPGTGGADTQYF; CDR3nt: TGTGCCAGCAGCCCTGGGACTGGGGGTGCAGATACGCAGTATTTT
j_gene: TRBJ2-3; abundance: NA; v_gene: TRBV12-3/TRBV12-4; d_gene: TRBD2; CDR3aa: CASTSGLSTDTQYF; CDR3nt: TGTGCCAGTACTAGCGGGCTAAGCACAGATACGCAGTATTTT
j_gene: TRBJ2-1; abundance: NA; v_gene: TRBV7-4; d_gene: NA; CDR3aa: CASSLSADNEQFF; CDR3nt: TGTGCCAGCAGCTTAAGCGCTGACAATGAGCAGTTCTTC
j_gene: TRBJ2-4; abundance: NA; v_gene: TRBV5-4; d_gene: TRBD2; CDR3aa: CASSMGLDDIQYF; CDR3nt: TGTGCCAGCAGTATGGGACTAGATGACATTCAGTACTTC
j_gene: TRBJ1-2; abundance: NA; v_gene: TRBV2; d_gene: NA; CDR3aa: CASSEAYGGYTF; CDR3nt: TGTGCCAGCAGTGAAGCCTATGGGGGCTACACCTTC
j_gene: TRBJ1-3; abundance: NA; v_gene: TRBV7-2; d_gene: NA; CDR3aa: CATSNEPLYSGNTIYF; CDR3nt: TGTGCCACCAGCAACGAGCCCCTCTACTCTGGAAACACCATATATTTT
j_gene: TRBJ1-3; abundance: NA; v_gene: TRBV12-5; d_gene: TRBD1; CDR3aa: CASGQGVTGNTIYF; CDR3nt: TGTGCTAGTGGTCAGGGGGTCACTGGAAACACCATATATTTT
j_gene: TRBJ1-1; abundance: NA; v_gene: TRBV20-1; d_gene: NA; CDR3aa: CSASGVAGVTEAFF; CDR3nt: TGCAGTGCTAGTGGGGTTGCGGGAGTCACTGAAGCTTTCTTT
j_gene: TRBJ1-1; abundance: NA; v_gene: TRBV7-8; d_gene: NA; CDR3aa: CASSLALSAGAAFF; CDR3nt: TGTGCCAGCAGCTTAGCGCTTTCGGCCGGGGCGGCTTTCTTT
j_gene: TRBJ2-1; abundance: NA; v_gene: TRBV20-1; d_gene: TRBD2; CDR3aa: CSARLAGGRNEQFF; CDR3nt: TGCAGTGCTAGACTAGCGGGAGGTCGGAATGAGCAGTTCTTC
j_gene: TRBJ2-3; abundance: many; v_gene: TRBV7-2; d_gene: NA; CDR3aa: CASSLGGPTDTQYF; CDR3nt: TGTGCCAGCAGCTTAGGCGGACCCACAGATACGCAGTATTTT
j_gene: TRBJ1-4; abundance: NA; v_gene: TRBV7-8; d_gene: TRBD1; CDR3aa: CASSTRPGQGWTFNEKLFF; CDR3nt: TGTGCCAGCAGCACCCGACCGGGACAGGGTTGGACCTTTAATGAAAAACTGTTTTTT
j_gene: TRBJ2-1; abundance: few; v_gene: TRBV7-2; d_gene: TRBD2; CDR3aa: CAVQSGGTYNEQFF; CDR3nt: TGTGCCGTCCAATCGGGAGGCACCTACAATGAGCAGTTCTTC
j_gene: TRBJ2-1; abundance: NA; v_gene: TRBV29-1; d_gene: TRBD2; CDR3aa: CSVEEASGRLDEQFF; CDR3nt: TGCAGCGTTGAAGAGGCGAGCGGGAGATTAGATGAGCAGTTCTTC
j_gene: TRBJ2-1; abundance: NA; v_gene: TRBV6-6; d_gene: TRBD2; CDR3aa: CASSPLGLAGGNEQFF; CDR3nt: TGTGCCAGCAGTCCTTTGGGACTAGCGGGTGGAAATGAGCAGTTCTTC
j_gene: TRBJ2-3; abundance: NA; v_gene: TRBV7-9; d_gene: NA; CDR3aa: CASIRFSQADTQYF; CDR3nt: TGTGCCAGCATCCGATTTAGTCAGGCAGATACGCAGTATTTT
j_gene: TRBJ1-4; abundance: NA; v_gene: TRBV23-1; d_gene: TRBD1; CDR3aa: CASSPSPGQGSSTDEKLFF; CDR3nt: TGCGCCAGCAGTCCTTCACCGGGACAGGGCTCCTCAACTGATGAAAAACTGTTTTTT
j_gene: TRBJ2-5; abundance: few; v_gene: TRBV7-9; d_gene: NA; CDR3aa: CASSFMRTLPAETQYF; CDR3nt: TGTGCCAGCAGCTTCATGCGGACTCTACCTGCGGAGACCCAGTACTTC
j_gene: TRBJ2-1; abundance: NA; v_gene: TRBV6-8; d_gene: NA; CDR3aa: CASIEGSSSYNEQFF; CDR3nt: TGTGCCAGCATAGAGGGGTCTAGCTCCTACAATGAGCAGTTCTTC
j_gene: TRBJ1-5; abundance: few; v_gene: TRBV7-2; d_gene: TRBD1; CDR3aa: CASSLETGGYQPQHF; CDR3nt: TGTGCCAGCAGCTTGGAGACAGGGGGCTATCAGCCCCAGCATTTT